Here is one T cell receptor beta chain with its context. Its antigen is undetermined. This record comes from a study of shared clonotypes between healthy human individuals. Looking at the study overall: Contributing individuals were two females and three males aged 18 to 49.

V gave up 3 bases and J gave up 0 bases, with 19 bases separating them. In germline, CDR1 is SGDLS, CDR2 YYNGEE. The CDR3 is made up of 18 amino acids. Sequencing was performed with immunoSEQ multiplex PCR; in TCRdb, only in-frame clones are kept and a portion is missing. The repertoire holds approximately 1.9 million clones, with roughly 93% as singletons. Study-level points and caveats: What naive subsets generally showed was a larger estimated richness than memory subsets showed. Large depth notwithstanding, sorted-subset sequencing proved incomplete by rarefaction. Generation probabilities were higher for clonotypes shared across all four sorted-subset donors than for unshared ones.

Terminally differentiated effector memory CD45RA+ cells were excluded by CCR7 positive selection of CD45RO-negative cells. Sequences were obtained from naive CD8+ T cells from PBMCs. The chain joins TRBV9 to TRBJ1-3; tentatively, D is TRBD1 (5 bases). This receptor was identified in a man younger than 30 in good health. Some clones in this sample may be carry-over from other donors' samples. CDR3 protein: CASSAPEDGHSSGNTIYF. As DNA, the CDR3 is TGTGCCAGCAGCGCCCCCGAGGACGGACACTCCTCTGGAAACACCATATATTTT.